This paragraph covers one T cell receptor beta chain sequence. The CDR3 has 13 residues. Germline-derived CDR1 and CDR2 are MNHNY and SVGAGI (reference sequence). The junction had 5 bases not matched to a gene; V was cut back by 6 bases and J by 4 bases. The data are from a study of T cell responses to AZD1222 COVID-19 vaccine. The assay was immunoSEQ multiplex PCR, and TCRdb's table has in-frame clones only and misses some. The table shows approximately 85,000 clones, with roughly 85% occurring only once. This rearrangement joins TRBV6-6 to TRBJ1-2; 7 nucleotides align to TRBD1. This clonotype originated in an adult in good health. The sequencing used peripheral blood, collected on day 0 of AZD1222 vaccination. The DNA for the CDR3 is TGTGCCAGCAGCCCGAGACAGGGCTATGGCTACACCTTC. It is translated as CASSPRQGYGYTF.